The 17 T cell receptor beta chains reported below all come from one sample, sequenced in a study of T cells in Graves' hyperthyroidism and ophthalmopathy. TCR beta CDR3 region amplification was performed from RNA transcripts. First-round RT-PCR with HTBI primers amplified the TCR CDR3 region. TCRdb re-analysed the multiplex PCR reads in MiXCR, keeping a single row per CDR3 protein. The sample holds more than 300,000 distinct CDR3 sequences; over 11% are singletons and the top ten take approximately 11%. Sequenced: blood. Every receptor here comes from a woman aged 55-75 years with Graves' hyperthyroidism.

The sample holds many counts of this clonotype. J is TRBJ2-1 and V is TRBV6-5, with 10 nucleotides matching TRBD2. This CDR3 spans 15 amino acids. Per the germline V gene, CDR1 is MNHEY and CDR2 is SVGAGI. V was clipped by 0 bases and J by 9 bases; unmatched bases: 5. DNA for the CDR3: TGTGCCAGCAGTTACTCCCCAGCGGGAGGGCCTGAGCAGTTCTTC. This sequence encodes CASSYSPAGGPEQFF.

This clonotype was seen repeatedly, ten times or more. The chain links TRBV3-1 to TRBJ2-2; D ambiguous. Trimming left V 5 bases short and J 5 bases short, with 9 bases between. Germline V gene data show CDR1 as LGHDT and CDR2 as YNNKEL (reference sequence). The CDR3 sequence is 13 residues long. CDR3: CASSSGWTGELFF. CDR3 bases: TGTGCCAGCAGCTCAGGTTGGACCGGGGAGCTGTTTTTT.

This chain connects TRBV9 to TRBJ2-1, with TRBD2 matching over 13 bases. The CDR3 sequence is 15 residues long. The V gene end was trimmed by 3 bases and the J gene end by 10 bases; junction bases not matched to a gene: 7. CDR1 and CDR2 from the germline V gene are SGDLS and YYNGEE. The CDR3 reads CASSAPGLAGLEQFF. CDR3 nucleotides: TGTGCCAGCAGCGCCCCGGGACTAGCGGGGTTGGAGCAGTTCTTC. Full variable domain (missing parts from reference TRBV9 and TRBJ2-1): DSGVTQTPKHLITATGQRVTLRCSPRSGDLSVYWYQQSLDQGLQFLIQYYNGEERAKGNILERFSAQQFPDLHSELNLSSLELGDSALYFCASSAPGLAGLEQFFGPGTRLTVL.

This CDR3 reads CASRLQQGTEQYF. For the CDR3, the DNA is TGTGCCAGCAGACTTCAACAGGGGACCGAGCAGTACTTC. The chain combines TRBV6-1 with TRBJ2-7, with 7 bases identical to TRBD1. Germline trimming cut 6 bases from V and 6 bases from J; bases unmatched to any gene: 8. Germline V CDR1 and CDR2: MNHNS, SASEGT. This CDR3 has 13 amino acids.

This clonotype was seen a few times. The V gene is TRBV4-1, the J gene TRBJ2-3; D gene ambiguous. CDR3 length: 17 residues. The V end was cut by 2 bases, the J end by 2 bases, with 17 bases between. CDR1 is MGHRA and CDR2 is YSYEKL in the germline V gene. CDR3 sequence reads: CASSQSPDRSYTDTQYF. CDR3 bases: TGCGCCAGCAGCCAATCCCCTGATCGAAGCTACACAGATACGCAGTATTTT.

This clonotype was seen many times. The gene calls are TRBV3-1 and TRBJ2-2; 11 nucleotides agree with TRBD2. Trimming at V came to 2 bases and at J to 2 bases, leaving 10 bases not matched to a gene. The CDR3 contains 19 residues. From germline, CDR1 is LGHDT and CDR2 YNNKEL (reference sequence). The CDR3 protein is CASSQLGLADRLNTGELFF. The CDR3 DNA reads as TGTGCCAGCAGCCAATTGGGACTAGCGGACCGACTTAACACCGGGGAGCTGTTTTTT.

This clonotype was seen repeatedly, ten times or more. The J gene is TRBJ2-5, the V gene TRBV11-2; 7 positions agree with TRBD1. This CDR3 spans 13 amino acids. The ends lost 4 bases at V and 3 bases at J; junction bases unmatched: 2. CDR1 is SGHAT, CDR2 FQNNGV, per germline. This chain's CDR3 is CASSSGQKETQYF. CDR3 sequence (DNA): TGTGCCAGCAGCTCGGGACAGAAAGAGACCCAGTACTTC.

There are many counts of this clonotype. The chain couples TRBV15 to TRBJ2-5; the match to TRBD2 covers 7 bases. The CDR3 runs 16 residues. V shed 1 base, J shed 5 bases, and the junction held 10 bases outside the gene matches. Germline V CDR1 and CDR2: LNHNV, YYDKDF (reference sequence). Here the CDR3 DNA reads TGTGCCACCAGCAGAGTCGGGGCAGCGGGGTCCGAGACCCAGTACTTC. It specifies CATSRVGAAGSETQYF.

A few counts support this clonotype. The rearrangement uses TRBV2 and TRBJ2-5; TRBD1 agrees at 7 bases. The ends lost 6 bases at V and 1 base at J; junction bases unmatched: 8. The CDR3 sequence is 15 residues long. Per germline, CDR1 SNHLY and CDR2 FYNNEI. The CDR3 is CASSPTGILQETQYF. DNA of the CDR3: TGTGCCAGCAGCCCGACAGGGATCCTCCAAGAGACCCAGTACTTC.

On this clonotype: This may come from a read error, since a much larger clone is one base off. The gene calls are TRBV5-1 and TRBJ2-6; D remains unclear. The CDR3 is 14 residues long. Looked up from germline, CDR1 is SGHRS and CDR2 is YFSETQ. V was cut by 6 bases and J by 4 bases, with 11 bases left in between. CDR3 in DNA: TGCGCCAGCAATGGCCGGTCGGGGGCCAACGTCCTGACTTTC. Protein sequence: CASNGRSGANVLTF.

This clonotype was counted ten times or more. J is TRBJ2-1 and V is TRBV11-3, with 11 bases fitting TRBD2. The germline CDR1 and CDR2 sequences are SGHNT and YENEEA. Trimming at V came to 5 bases and at J to 10 bases, leaving 13 bases not matched to a gene. The CDR3 has 16 amino acids. CDR3: CASSPRGSSGRGEQFF. The CDR3 DNA reads TGTGCCAGCAGCCCCCGGGGGAGTAGCGGGAGGGGGGAGCAGTTCTTC.

Only a few counts were recorded for this clonotype. The V call is TRBV12-3 or TRBV12-4, the J call TRBJ2-1; no firm D call. The germline V and J ends were trimmed by 4 bases and 6 bases, with 10 bases remaining between them. The CDR3 loop spans 13 amino acids. The DNA for the CDR3 is TGTGCCAGCAGTTCTCTATATCCCAATGAGCAGTTCTTC. Its protein is CASSSLYPNEQFF.

In this sample, this clonotype turned up many times. This chain uses TRBV28 with TRBJ1-5, with D possibly TRBD1 on 6 matching bases. V was clipped by 8 bases and J by 2 bases, with 13 bases between them. The CDR3 sequence is 14 residues long. The germline V gene encodes CDR1 MDHEN and CDR2 SYDVKM. CDR3 sequence reads: CASHRAMGNQPQHF. CDR3 in DNA: TGTGCCAGCCACAGGGCCATGGGCAATCAGCCCCAGCATTTT.

This clonotype came up many times. The CDR3 sequence: CSARKTDTQPQHF. The CDR3 DNA sequence: TGCAGTGCTAGAAAAACTGATACTCAGCCCCAGCATTTT. J is TRBJ1-5 and V is TRBV20-1; D gene uncertain. Germline-derived CDR1 and CDR2 are DFQATT and SNEGSKA (reference sequence). CDR3 length: 13 residues. Trimming cost V 2 bases and J 6 bases, with 11 bases left between them.

This clonotype was counted a few times. No DNA is shown, since the ends of the CDR3 on it are uncertain; the CDR3 is the one TCRdb lists. This sequence joins TRBV6-1 and TRBJ1-6; the table's D call, TRBD1, has no DNA check behind it. Germline CDR1 is MNHNS and CDR2 is SASEGT. The CDR3 contains 15 residues when both ends are counted. CDR3 protein: CASSPGWGGGSDSHF.

This clonotype was seen at least ten times. V is TRBV30 and J is TRBJ2-6, with 10 bases that match TRBD2. V dropped 4 bases and J dropped 4; count of bases not matched to a gene: 7. Germline lookup yields CDR1 GTSNPN and CDR2 SVGIG (reference sequence). The CDR3 has 16 amino acids. CDR3 bases: TGTGCCTGGACTCTAGCGGGAGCTGTGGGGGCCAACGTCCTGACTTTC. Amino acid sequence: CAWTLAGAVGANVLTF.

This clonotype was detected many times. This sequence joins TRBV30 and TRBJ2-5, with 8 positions matching TRBD2. This CDR3 contains 15 residues. From germline, CDR1 is GTSNPN and CDR2 SVGIG (reference sequence). V shed 0 bases and J 5 bases; nucleotides not matched to a gene: 8. DNA of the CDR3: TGTGCCTGGAGTGTTCTAGCGGGCGGGGGGGAGACCCAGTACTTC. It yields the protein CAWSVLAGGGETQYF.